This entry features one T cell receptor beta chain sequence. Allocation to cohorts depended on clinical history reported by the participants. The table came from immunoSEQ multiplex PCR; TCRdb's copy has only in-frame clones and leaves some out. The sample includes some 350,000 clones, around 90% of them seen just once. These data come from a study of blood T cell repertoires in COVID-19. Looked up from germline, CDR1 is LGHNA and CDR2 is YNFKEQ. The ends lost 0 bases at V and 2 bases at J; junction bases unmatched: 6. The CDR3 runs 17 residues. This receptor was identified in a man aged 30 to 45 who had recovered from COVID-19. Sequencing used PBMCs or T cells enriched from blood (not recorded which). This chain connects TRBV4-2 to TRBJ2-3; TRBD2 matches 9 bases. The CDR3 nucleotides read TGTGCCAGCAGCCAAGACGGCGGGGGGGCCCTCACAGATACGCAGTATTTT. Protein: CASSQDGGGALTDTQYF.